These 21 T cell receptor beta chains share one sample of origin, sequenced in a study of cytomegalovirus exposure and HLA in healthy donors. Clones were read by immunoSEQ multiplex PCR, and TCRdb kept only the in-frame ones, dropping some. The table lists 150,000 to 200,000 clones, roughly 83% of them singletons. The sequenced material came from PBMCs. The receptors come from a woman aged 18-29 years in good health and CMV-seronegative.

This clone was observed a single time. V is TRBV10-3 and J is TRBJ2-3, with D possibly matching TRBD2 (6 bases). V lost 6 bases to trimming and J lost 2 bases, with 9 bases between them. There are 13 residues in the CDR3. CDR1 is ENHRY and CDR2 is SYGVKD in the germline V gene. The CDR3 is CAIRRDATDTQYF. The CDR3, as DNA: TGTGCCATCAGGCGGGACGCCACAGATACGCAGTATTTT.

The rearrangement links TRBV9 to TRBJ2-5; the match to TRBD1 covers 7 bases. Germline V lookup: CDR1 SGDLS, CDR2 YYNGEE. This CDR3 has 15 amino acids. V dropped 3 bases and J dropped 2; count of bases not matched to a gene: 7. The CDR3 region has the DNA TGTGCCAGCAGCGGATCCCAGGGGGTACAAGAGACCCAGTACTTC. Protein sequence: CASSGSQGVQETQYF.

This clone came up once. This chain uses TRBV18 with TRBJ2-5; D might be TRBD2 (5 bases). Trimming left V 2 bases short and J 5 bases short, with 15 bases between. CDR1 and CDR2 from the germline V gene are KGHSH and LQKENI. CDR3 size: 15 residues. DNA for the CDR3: TGTGCCAGCTCACCATGGCAGGACTTTAGGGAGACCCAGTACTTC. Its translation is CASSPWQDFRETQYF.

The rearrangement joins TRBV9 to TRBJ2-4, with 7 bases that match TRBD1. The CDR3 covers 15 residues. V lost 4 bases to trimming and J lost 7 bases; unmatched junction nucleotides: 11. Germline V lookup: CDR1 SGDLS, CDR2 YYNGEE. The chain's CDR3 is CASSPWDRDGNIQYF. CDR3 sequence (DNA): TGTGCCAGCAGCCCATGGGACAGAGACGGCAACATTCAGTACTTC.

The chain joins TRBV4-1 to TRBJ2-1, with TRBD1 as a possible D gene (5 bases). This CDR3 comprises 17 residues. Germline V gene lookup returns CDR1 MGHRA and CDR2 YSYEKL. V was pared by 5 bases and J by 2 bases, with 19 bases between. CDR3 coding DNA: TGCGCCAGCAGCAAGAGCCCCGGGCAGGGAACCTACAATGAGCAGTTCTTC. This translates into CASSKSPGQGTYNEQFF.

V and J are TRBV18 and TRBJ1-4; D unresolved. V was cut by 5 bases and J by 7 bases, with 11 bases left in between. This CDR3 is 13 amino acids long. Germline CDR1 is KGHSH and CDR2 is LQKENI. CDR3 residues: CASSGVGFEKLFF. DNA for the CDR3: TGTGCCAGCTCAGGTGTGGGCTTTGAAAAACTGTTTTTT.

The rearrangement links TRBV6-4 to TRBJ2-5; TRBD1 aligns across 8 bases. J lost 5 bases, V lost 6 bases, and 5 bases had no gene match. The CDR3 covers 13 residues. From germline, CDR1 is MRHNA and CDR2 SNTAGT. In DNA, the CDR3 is TGTGCCAGCAGCGAATACAGGGGGGAGACCCAGTACTTC. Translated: CASSEYRGETQYF.

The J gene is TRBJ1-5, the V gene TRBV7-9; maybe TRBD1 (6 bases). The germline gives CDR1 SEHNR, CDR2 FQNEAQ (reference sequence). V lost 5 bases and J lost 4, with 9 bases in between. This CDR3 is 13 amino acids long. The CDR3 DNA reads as TGTGCCAGCAGCATCGACAGGAATCAGCCCCAGCATTTT. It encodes CASSIDRNQPQHF.

CDR3 DNA: TGTGCCAGCAGCCAAGTTTCTTTAGGTAGGACAGGGGGCATCTACGAGCAGTACTTC. Its translation is CASSQVSLGRTGGIYEQYF. V usage is TRBV14 and J usage is TRBJ2-7, with 11 bases matching TRBD1. V shed 1 base, J shed 3 bases, and the junction held 14 bases outside the gene matches. The germline V gene has CDR1 SGHDN and CDR2 FVKESK. This CDR3 has 19 amino acids.

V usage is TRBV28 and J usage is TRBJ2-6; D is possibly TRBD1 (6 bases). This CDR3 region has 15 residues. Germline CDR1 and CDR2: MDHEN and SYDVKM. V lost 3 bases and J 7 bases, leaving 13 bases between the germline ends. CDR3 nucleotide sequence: TGTGCCAGCAGTTTGAGACAGGTTCGTGCCAACGTCCTGACTTTC. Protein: CASSLRQVRANVLTF.

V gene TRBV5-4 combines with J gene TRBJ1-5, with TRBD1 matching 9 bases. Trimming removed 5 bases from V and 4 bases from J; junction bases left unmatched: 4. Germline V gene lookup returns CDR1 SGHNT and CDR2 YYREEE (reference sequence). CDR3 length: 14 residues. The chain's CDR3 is CASSSDRGNQPQHF. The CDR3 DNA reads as TGTGCCAGCAGTTCGGACAGGGGAAATCAGCCCCAGCATTTT.

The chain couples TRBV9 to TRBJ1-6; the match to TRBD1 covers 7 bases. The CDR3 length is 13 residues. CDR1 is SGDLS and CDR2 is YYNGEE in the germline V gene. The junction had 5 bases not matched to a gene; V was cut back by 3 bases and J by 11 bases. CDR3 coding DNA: TGTGCCAGCAGCGAGGGACAGTTGACACCCCTCCACTTT. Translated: CASSEGQLTPLHF.

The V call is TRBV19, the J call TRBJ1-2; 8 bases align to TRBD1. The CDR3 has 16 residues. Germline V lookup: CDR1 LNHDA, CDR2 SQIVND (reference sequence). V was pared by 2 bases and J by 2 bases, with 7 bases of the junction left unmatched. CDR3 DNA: TGTGCCAGTAGTATACGAACAGGGGGGGGAAACTATGGCTACACCTTC. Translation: CASSIRTGGGNYGYTF.

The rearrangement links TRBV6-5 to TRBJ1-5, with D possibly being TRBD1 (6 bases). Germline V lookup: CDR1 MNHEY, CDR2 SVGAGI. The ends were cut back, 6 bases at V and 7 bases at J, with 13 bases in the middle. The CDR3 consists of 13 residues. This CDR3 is CASRRTVGQPQHF. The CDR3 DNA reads TGTGCCAGCAGACGGACAGTGGGACAGCCCCAGCATTTT.

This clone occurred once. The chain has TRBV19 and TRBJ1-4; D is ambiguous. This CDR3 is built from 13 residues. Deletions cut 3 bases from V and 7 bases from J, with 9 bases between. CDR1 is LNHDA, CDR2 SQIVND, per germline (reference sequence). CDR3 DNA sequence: TGTGCCAGTAGTATCCCAAGGAGTGAAAAACTGTTTTTT. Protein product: CASSIPRSEKLFF.

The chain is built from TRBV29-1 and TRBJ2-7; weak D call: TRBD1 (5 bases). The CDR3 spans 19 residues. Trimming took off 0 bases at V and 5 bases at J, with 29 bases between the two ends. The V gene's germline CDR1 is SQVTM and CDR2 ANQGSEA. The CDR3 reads CSVEESGAKVIPPRDEQYF. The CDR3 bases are TGCAGCGTTGAAGAATCGGGCGCGAAAGTAATACCACCCAGGGACGAGCAGTACTTC.

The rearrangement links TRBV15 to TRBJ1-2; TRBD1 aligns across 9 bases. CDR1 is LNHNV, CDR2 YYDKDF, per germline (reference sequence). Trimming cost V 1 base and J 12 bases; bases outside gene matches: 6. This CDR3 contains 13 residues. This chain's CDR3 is CATSRGRDRDDTF. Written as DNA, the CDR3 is TGTGCCACCAGCAGAGGCCGGGACAGGGACGACACCTTC.

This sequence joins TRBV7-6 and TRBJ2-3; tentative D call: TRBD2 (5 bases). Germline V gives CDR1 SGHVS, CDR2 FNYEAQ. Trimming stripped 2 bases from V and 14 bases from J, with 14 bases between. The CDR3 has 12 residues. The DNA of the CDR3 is TGTGCCAGCAGCTTAAGTAAGGGAGCGCCGTATTTT. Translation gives CASSLSKGAPYF.

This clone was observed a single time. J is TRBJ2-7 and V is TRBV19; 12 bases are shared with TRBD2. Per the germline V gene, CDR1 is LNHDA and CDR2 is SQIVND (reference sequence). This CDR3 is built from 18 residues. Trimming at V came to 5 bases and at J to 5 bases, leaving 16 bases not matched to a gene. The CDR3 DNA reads TGTGCCAGTAGTGTTGGACTAGCGGGGATTTCAGCCTGGGACGAGCAGTACTTC. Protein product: CASSVGLAGISAWDEQYF. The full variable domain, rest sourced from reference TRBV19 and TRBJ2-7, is DGGITQSPKYLFRKEGQNVTLSCEQNLNHDAMYWYRQDPGQGLRLIYYSQIVNDFQKGDIAEGYSVSREKKESFPLTVTSAQKNPTAFYLCASSVGLAGISAWDEQYFGPGTRLTVT.

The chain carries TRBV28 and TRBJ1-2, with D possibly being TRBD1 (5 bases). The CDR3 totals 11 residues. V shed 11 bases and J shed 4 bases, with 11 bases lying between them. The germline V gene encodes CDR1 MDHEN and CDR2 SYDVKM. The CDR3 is CAGAGIYGYTF. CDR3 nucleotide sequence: TGTGCCGGGGCAGGCATCTATGGCTACACCTTC.

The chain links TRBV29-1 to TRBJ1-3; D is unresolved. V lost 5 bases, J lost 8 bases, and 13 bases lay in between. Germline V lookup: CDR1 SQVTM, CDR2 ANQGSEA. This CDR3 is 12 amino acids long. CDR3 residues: CSVLLIDYTIYF. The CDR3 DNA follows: TGCAGCGTTCTCCTGATAGATTACACCATATATTTT. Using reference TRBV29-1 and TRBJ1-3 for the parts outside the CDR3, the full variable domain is SAVISQKPSRDICQRGTSLTIQCQVDSQVTMMFWYRQQPGQSLTLIATANQGSEATYESGFVIDKFPISRPNLTFSTLTVSNMSPEDSSIYLCSVLLIDYTIYFGEGSWLTVV.